This TCR beta chain comes out of a study of T cell responses to AZD1222 COVID-19 vaccine. Overall study context: Recipients boosted at about 4 weeks or about 12 weeks are pooled.

Study-wide findings and caveats: At study baseline, merely six AZD1222 recipients were seropositive. Donors in the cohort were predominantly white British and more often female, and clonal diversity was possibly underestimated. The study reported that nearly half of spike-specific TCRs target unmutated variant regions.

TCRdb's copy holds only in-frame clones and misses some; the assay was immunoSEQ multiplex PCR. The sample has some 170,000 clones, 85% to 90% seen once. Remarks on this clone: Its antigen is unidentified.

The sample here was peripheral blood, taken on day 0 of AZD1222 vaccination. This clonotype originated in an adult in good health.

CDR3 DNA sequence: TGCGCCAGCAGTAGGGAAACCGGGGAGCTGTTTTTT. Translating gives CASSRETGELFF. The chain couples TRBV5-1 to TRBJ2-2; D remains ambiguous. Germline CDR1 is SGHRS and CDR2 is YFSETQ. The CDR3 length is 12 residues. V dropped 5 bases and J dropped 5 bases, with 7 bases sitting between them.